This entry describes one T cell receptor (beta chain). No antigen is known for it. No much larger clone exists at a distance of one base, and base qualities are not known. These data are taken from a study of neoadjuvant nivolumab and ipilimumab in lung cancer (dated by TCRdb to 2020 to 2022). The study in broad terms: In the NEOSTAR trial, nivolumab was administered intravenously at 3 mg/kg on days 1, 15 and 29, and the combination arm also received ipilimumab 1 mg/kg on day 1 only. Matched pretherapy and resected tumor pairs were analyzed for seven patients, of whom four received nivolumab and three received nivolumab plus ipilimumab. In the trial, approximately 42 patients with operable NSCLC were treated, of whom approximately 23 were randomized to nivolumab monotherapy and some 20 to nivolumab plus ipilimumab. The major pathologic response (MPR) rate in the intention-to-treat population in each study arm was designated as the primary trial endpoint. The study compared TCR repertoires in pretherapy (baseline) peripheral blood with TCR repertoires in tumors resected at surgery after neoadjuvant immune checkpoint blockade.

Libraries came from the immunoSEQ multiplex PCR assay. The study's processing was this. Richness and clonality were used to summarize the repertoires, and clones that significantly expanded or contracted between pre- and post-therapy samples were identified. TCRdb's version of the immuneACCESS table is confined to in-frame rearrangements and falls short of the full clone set. An unresolved V gene accounts for under half of the shortfall where checked; the remainder is of unknown origin. Clonal size and the V and J genes are those of that table, whereas D and trimming came from the DNA. This sample holds 45,000 to 55,000 clones; around 89% were observed only once. Jointly, the top ten make up roughly 3.7% of the sample. Overall results and qualifications from the work: TCR sequencing was performed in a small number of samples. TCR richness in pretherapy blood showed a positive correlation with richness in tumors resected after neoadjuvant therapy (Spearman R of about 0.83). TCR richness and clonality were greater in resected tumors than in tumor-adjacent uninvolved lung, and increases were seen in more dual-therapy-treated tumors. Tumor T-cell richness and clonality rose from pretherapy to surgery in three of three dual-therapy tumors but in only two of four nivolumab-treated tumors. No significant correlation was found between TCR clonality and pathologic tumor regression, and only a single major-pathologic-response sample was available for the analysis of TCR clonality versus pathologic tumor regression.

From its cysteine to its phenylalanine, the CDR3 spans 15 amino acids. The DNA shown is the 45-base CDR3, in frame from base 1. From a lookup of the germline V gene, CDR1 and CDR2 are SGHTA and FQGNSA. V drops 8 bases and J drops 5 bases, leaving 22 bases in between. The sample's time point label is to be understood as: pretherapy, before neoadjuvant immune checkpoint inhibitors. The samples were obtained from NEOSTAR, a phase 2 randomized trial that tested neoadjuvant nivolumab or nivolumab plus ipilimumab, followed by surgery, in operable NSCLC. The material sequenced was blood, taken before neoadjuvant nivolumab, alone or with ipilimumab. The chain is encoded by TRBV7-2 joined to TRBJ2-7; 5 matching bases give a weak D call of TRBD2. This sequence was found in an adult with non-small cell lung cancer. Some clones in this sample may be carry-over from other donors' samples. CDR3 sequence: CASALASTGFNEQYF. The nucleotide sequence is TGTGCCAGCGCTCTAGCTTCCACGGGATTCAACGAGCAGTACTTC.